The present T cell receptor (beta chain) was sequenced within a study of cytomegalovirus exposure and HLA in healthy donors (dated by TCRdb to the late 2010s). Study-level background: In an earlier analysis of around 540 of the donors, 250 to 300 Gb of sequence data and 100 million or so unique TCR beta sequences from about 179 million T cells were reported. About 320 gigabases of sequencing data and 70 million to 100 million unique TCR sequences were included in an early release covering roughly 700 HLA-typed donors. The genetic ancestry cluster associated with self-reported Caucasian donors included 70% to 85% of the roughly 380 genotyped donors. The study was designed to test whether signatures of past pathogen exposure could be identified by cataloging public T cell receptors. The T cell repertoires of 666 subjects were profiled by immunosequencing and related to cytomegalovirus serostatus. Along with the approximately 650-subject first cohort, a separate validation cohort of over a hundred different subjects was used. To predict cytomegalovirus infection status, the study combined high-throughput TCR immunosequencing, statistical association of individual TCRs with disease status, and machine learning. In a later analysis, previously published TCR beta repertoires from 666 donors were re-analyzed and high-resolution HLA genotyping was added so that TCR occurrence patterns could be studied. In the later analysis, no new phenotypic data were used to find candidate immune exposures; instead, reliance was placed on TCR beta sequences and their occurrence across donors. An earlier analysis of 500 to 750 of the donors applied high-throughput TCR beta sequencing to assess whether each TCR beta V gene segment acted as functional or pseudogenic. Alongside the repertoire data, information on donor age, sex, ethnicity and CMV serostatus was compiled. Genome-wide SNP genotypes for about 55% of the 666 donors were used in a later genetic analysis, which treated that subset as a discovery cohort. Every discovery cohort repertoire had been produced on one sequencing platform. Both class I and class II loci were covered by HLA typing, at four-digit resolution. The number of typed donors differed by locus: roughly 620-640 for A, B, C, DRB1 and DQB1; some 540 for DQA1; 606 for DPA1; and around 490 for DPB1. Roughly 5 DR-DQ haplotypes were handled as single units for association and clustering, since linkage in the cohort was strong. Among 300 to 500 genotyped donors of the cohort, an average of around 250,000 unique TCR beta nucleotide sequences was sequenced per donor, of which about 19% were non-productive.

A word on this clone: The target of this receptor is not known. There are no base qualities to consult, and no much larger clone falls within one base.

The cohort comprised 670 or so healthy bone marrow donors. All cohort members were sampled while nominally healthy, although unrecorded immune exposures were likely present. The donor tested CMV seronegative and was one of the 352 seronegative cohort members. A peripheral blood sample was provided by each donor, and peripheral blood mononuclear cells were used for TCR beta sequencing. The Qiagen DNeasy Blood Extraction Kit was used to extract genomic DNA from the blood cell samples. Receptors were amplified or captured by the immunoSEQ multiplex PCR assay. For the multiplex PCR, a mixture combining 60 forward primers for TCR Vbeta segments and 13 reverse primers for TCR Jbeta segments was used. Amplification of the CDR3 region of rearranged TCR beta genes was performed with a multiplex PCR assay on genomic DNA. The Illumina HiSeq System was used to sequence the amplified TCR beta libraries as 87-base-pair reads. The paper's data handling went like this. Across the 600 to 700 repertoires, a later analysis counted around 80 million unique TCR beta chains, roughly 11 million of which were shared by at least two donors. To remove PCR and sequencing errors, raw reads were error-corrected and collapsed into unique sequences using a nearest-neighbor algorithm that merged closely related sequences. CDR3 sequences were aligned to IMGT reference sequences to assign V, D and J gene segments. For a sequence to be retained, at least a six-nucleotide match to both a V gene segment and a J gene segment was required. A rearrangement counted as productive if the CDR3 had no stop codons and remained in frame with V and J, and every other rearrangement counted as non-productive. Following IMGT convention, CDR3 was defined as the stretch from the second conserved V-encoded cysteine up to the conserved J-encoded phenylalanine. The earlier analysis of 587 of the donors excluded any sequence lacking an unambiguous match to a single V gene segment. An earlier analysis of 587 of the donors called V segments functional above 56.7% productive rearrangements and segregating when the between-donor standard deviation exceeded 5%. A statistical classification framework was built for diagnosing cytomegalovirus status from the catalog of TCR beta chain sequences. In a later analysis, V and J genes were assigned by comparing TCR nucleotide sequences against IMGT/GENE-DB human TR gene sequences. A later analysis assigned CDR3 sequences and most-parsimonious VDJ recombination scenarios with the TCRdist pipeline. In a later analysis, each TCR beta chain was defined by its CDR3 amino acid sequence together with its V-gene family, and reads without a unique V-gene family were excluded. To address suspected cross-contamination and a sequencing artifact, a later analysis removed a few hundred highly shared, low-generation-probability nucleotide sequences. In a later analysis, a clonal expansion index for each public chain was calculated from normalized within-repertoire ranks of inferred template counts. A later analysis computed generation probabilities with a VDJ recombination model fitted to out-of-frame rearrangements, and checked the results against IGoR. In a later analysis, hypergeometric tests were used to score TCR-TCR, TCR-HLA and TCR-CMV co-occurrence, with a repertoire-size bias correction applied to TCR pairs. In a later analysis, false discovery rates were estimated by permuting HLA or CMV assignments 20 times. In a later analysis, co-occurring TCRs were grouped with DBSCAN, and TCRdist sequence similarity was added when clustering was performed within HLA-allele-positive subsets. Repertoires with fewer than 30,000 or more than 120,000 public chains, plus five repertoires with anomalous nucleotide sharing, were excluded from co-occurrence clustering. In its TCRdb copy, this immuneACCESS table keeps in-frame sequences only and misses some clones. Where compared with another copy, unresolved V genes explain less than half of these, and the others have no known cause. The DNA was the basis for D and trimming; V, J and clone size are from that table. The sample has roughly 100,000 clones on record, approximately 79% of them singletons. The top ten constitute 3.5% to 4% of the sample.

What the work shows at the level of the full study, not this receptor alone: Because the 87-base-pair reads could not distinguish some IMGT-functional V segments, including TRBV6-2 and TRBV6-3, those segments were excluded. A later analysis found that HLA-associated TCR beta chains were more clonally expanded and had lower generation probabilities than equally common non-associated chains. A further reported finding was that TCR beta sequences accurately predicted the HLA-A and HLA-B alleles for most subjects in the first cohort. The study listed 164 TCR beta chains as associated with cytomegalovirus. In an earlier analysis of about 600 of the donors, most TCR beta V segments appeared in productive rearrangements about 90% or about 30% of the time, broadly matching IMGT annotations. According to a later analysis, parvovirus B19, influenza, CMV and Epstein-Barr virus appeared linked to several top co-occurrence clusters. The authors suggested that the approach could potentially be generalized to other disease states and immunological phenotypes. Presence/absence analyses assumed roughly uniform sequencing depth across donors, an assumption that may not hold. Because some donors lacked HLA typing at each locus, the association tests relied only on the typed subset. Strong co-occurrence of HLA alleles, especially DR and DQ, made assigning TCR associations to individual alleles difficult. A later genetic analysis reported fewer N-insertions in productive TCRs among donors in an Asian-associated ancestry cluster than the roughly 620-donor mean. In vitro tests confirmed that a few of the cytomegalovirus-associated TCR beta chains recognize cytomegalovirus antigens. Specific HLA alleles were associated with 15,000 to 20,000 TCR beta sequences at a false discovery rate of 0.05 in a later analysis. In a later analysis, most CMV-associated TCR beta chains were found to appear HLA-restricted, with HLA associations seemingly driven largely by CMV exposure. The only immune exposure information available for the cohort was CMV serostatus. The earlier analysis of 587 of the donors excluded 15 to 20 rarely observed V segments, including chromosome 9 orphons, because counts were too low. In a later analysis, TCR association rates were found to vary across HLA loci, with the most associated TCRs seen for DRB1 alleles and the fewest for HLA-C alleles. Cytomegalovirus status was reported to be diagnosed by the classifier with high specificity and sensitivity in both the original and validation cohorts. While some public TCRs were present in many individuals, most TCR sequences turned up only very rarely across donors. Linkage disequilibrium might explain the correlated functional status among segregating V segments, but an unknown experimental factor could not be excluded. An association between a missense DCLRE1C variant and V-gene and J-gene trimming of TCR beta chains was found in a later genetic analysis and replicated in an independent cohort. In this cohort, only TCR beta chains were sequenced, and detectable features were limited by the absence of alpha or paired-chain data. A group of highly shared sequence variants was considered likely to be a technical artifact of the sequencing pipeline.

As encoded in the germline V gene (reference sequence), CDR1 is SEHNR while CDR2 is FQNEAQ. The junction carries 21 bases between V and J, which are trimmed by 4 bases and 11 bases respectively. Taken from cysteine to phenylalanine, the CDR3 has 15 residues. The entry retains the CDR3 DNA only, 45 bases that are in frame from base 1. This sequence was found in a man in his sixties in good health and CMV-seronegative. The rearranged chain carries TRBV7-9 and TRBJ1-5, and the D gene may be TRBD1, 6 bases matching. The sample consisted of PBMCs. The sequence in DNA is TGTGCCAGCAGCTCGGACAGAGCCTCAATATTAGCCCAGCATTTT. It codes for CASSSDRASILAQHF.